The 8 T cell receptor beta chains below come from one sample, sequenced in a study of shared clonotypes between healthy human individuals. Some clones are missing from TCRdb's copy, which holds only in-frame ones; the method was immunoSEQ multiplex PCR. This table holds some 2,000,000 clones, under 97% found once. What was sequenced was naive CD4+ T cells sorted from blood. As for subset: CD45RA+ positively selected. Receptors originate from a man aged 18 to 30 in good health.

The J gene is TRBJ2-3, the V gene TRBV5-1; TRBD2 agrees at 7 bases. Germline CDR1 and CDR2: SGHRS and YFSETQ. The CDR3 sequence is 16 residues long. With 4 bases clipped from V and 1 base from J, the junction kept 9 bases outside the gene matches. CDR3 nucleotide sequence: TGCGCCAGCAGCCCCCTGGGGCTAGCGGGCACAGATACGCAGTATTTT. Its protein product is CASSPLGLAGTDTQYF.

The chain employs TRBV30 and TRBJ2-5; no definite D call. This CDR3 is built from 12 residues. V was trimmed by 3 bases and J by 1 base, leaving 6 bases between them. Germline V gives CDR1 GTSNPN, CDR2 SVGIG (reference sequence). CDR3 amino acids: CAWRRTQETQYF. CDR3 DNA: TGTGCCTGGAGACGGACCCAAGAGACCCAGTACTTC.

On this clone itself: This CDR3 is also generated by other DNA sequences in the sample. This rearrangement joins TRBV6-5 to TRBJ1-1, with TRBD1 identical over 7 bases. Germline trimming cut 5 bases from V and 5 bases from J; bases unmatched to any gene: 5. The germline CDR1 and CDR2 sequences are MNHEY and SVGAGI. The CDR3 loop spans 13 amino acids. The CDR3 nucleotides read TGTGCCAGCAGTAGACAGGGAAGGACTGAAGCTTTCTTT. This translates into CASSRQGRTEAFF.

This chain joins TRBV7-6 and TRBJ1-3; no definite D call. The CDR3 covers 13 residues. Between the trimmed V and J ends, which lost 5 bases and 4 bases, there was a span of 9 bases. Germline CDR1 reads SGHVS; CDR2 reads FNYEAQ. The CDR3 sequence: CASSPWEGNTIYF. CDR3 DNA sequence: TGTGCCAGCAGCCCATGGGAAGGAAACACCATATATTTT.

The genes are TRBV11-2 and TRBJ2-2; no clear D. The CDR3 covers 13 residues. Per germline, CDR1 SGHAT and CDR2 FQNNGV. With 5 bases removed from V and 0 bases from J, the gap between germline ends came to 4 bases. CDR3 sequence reads: CASSPPNTGELFF. The CDR3, as DNA: TGTGCCAGCAGCCCACCGAACACCGGGGAGCTGTTTTTT.

The chain links TRBV9 to TRBJ2-2, with D possibly TRBD2 on 5 matching bases. There are 13 residues in the CDR3. Trimming pared 4 bases from V and 4 bases from J, leaving 8 bases between. Germline values: CDR1 SGDLS, CDR2 YYNGEE. The CDR3 bases are TGTGCCAGCAGCCTGAGGGTCACCGGGGAGCTGTTTTTT. Translated: CASSLRVTGELFF.

V is TRBV19 and J is TRBJ2-7, with D possibly TRBD2 on 5 matching bases. Germline V gene lookup returns CDR1 LNHDA and CDR2 SQIVND (reference sequence). With 6 bases removed from V and 2 bases from J, the gap between germline ends came to 17 bases. The CDR3 has 15 residues. CDR3 sequence: CASRGSGIVPYEQYF. The CDR3 region has the DNA TGTGCCAGTAGAGGGTCGGGGATTGTTCCCTACGAGCAGTACTTC.

The rearrangement uses TRBV15 and TRBJ1-2; a weak D match, TRBD1 (5 bases). The V gene's germline CDR1 is LNHNV and CDR2 YYDKDF (reference sequence). Trimming removed 0 bases at V and 10 bases at J, with 9 bases between. The length of the CDR3 is 12 residues. CDR3 in amino acids: CATSRDWGDYTF. CDR3 nucleotides: TGTGCCACCAGCAGAGATTGGGGGGACTACACCTTC.